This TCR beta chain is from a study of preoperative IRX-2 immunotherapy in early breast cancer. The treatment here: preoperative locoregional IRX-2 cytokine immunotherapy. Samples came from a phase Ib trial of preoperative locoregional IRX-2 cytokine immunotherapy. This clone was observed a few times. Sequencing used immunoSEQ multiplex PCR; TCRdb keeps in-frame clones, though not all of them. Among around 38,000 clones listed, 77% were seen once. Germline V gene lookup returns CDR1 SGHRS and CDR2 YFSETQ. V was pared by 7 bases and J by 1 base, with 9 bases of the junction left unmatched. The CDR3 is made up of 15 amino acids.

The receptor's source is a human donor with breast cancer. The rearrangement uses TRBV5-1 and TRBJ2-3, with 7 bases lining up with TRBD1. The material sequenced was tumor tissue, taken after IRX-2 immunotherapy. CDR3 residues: CASRQGRSGTDTQYF. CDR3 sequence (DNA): TGCGCCAGCCGACAGGGTAGATCGGGCACAGATACGCAGTATTTT.